The T cell receptor (beta chain) under discussion was sequenced for a study of post-analysis software for immune sequencing data. Study-wide results and caveats: Among multiple sclerosis patients, normalized Chao1 diversity was significantly below that of controls. Roughly 5 TRBV segments occurring more often in patients than controls included TRBV5-6, TRBV5-1 and TRBV20-1. Samples prepared in the same batch strongly co-clustered by F measure.

This clonotype was detected once. Its antigen is unidentified. The ends lost 5 bases at V and 3 bases at J; junction bases unmatched: 4. CDR1 is SGHAT, CDR2 FQNNGV, per germline. The CDR3 consists of 15 residues. The TCR beta cDNA libraries carried unique molecular identifiers. One entry per CDR3 protein, called by TCRdb with MiXCR from the PCR reads. This sample yields 700,000 to 800,000 distinct CDR3 sequences, of which around 27% are seen a single time; more than 0.45% belongs to the top ten. The sample consisted of blood. V is TRBV11-2 and J is TRBJ2-2; 9 positions agree with TRBD2. The origin of this receptor is a girl aged 5-17 years with multiple sclerosis. The CDR3: CASSTRGGDTGELFF. The CDR3 DNA reads as TGTGCCAGCAGCACGCGGGGGGGAGACACCGGGGAGCTGTTTTTT. The complete variable domain, with remaining parts taken from reference TRBV11-2 and TRBJ2-2, reads EAGVAQSPRYKIIEKRQSVAFWCNPISGHATLYWYQQILGQGPKLLIQFQNNGVVDDSQLPKDRFSAERLKGVDSTLKIQPAKLEDSAVYLCASSTRGGDTGELFFGEGSRLTVL.